The T cell receptor beta chain under discussion was sequenced for a study of T cell changes during pregnancy in multiple sclerosis. Assay: immunoSEQ multiplex PCR; the TCRdb copy retains only in-frame clones and omits some. The sample lists tens of thousands of clones; 92% were seen once. CDR3 size: 12 residues. Germline V lookup: CDR1 MNHEY, CDR2 SVGAGI. Trimming pared 3 bases from V and 2 bases from J, leaving 4 bases between. The chain employs TRBV6-5 and TRBJ2-5; D remains ambiguous. The source of this sequence is a female donor with multiple sclerosis, enrolled in a pregnancy study. Here the sequenced sample was peripheral blood, taken in the first trimester of pregnancy. The CDR3 is CASSYSQETQYF. For the CDR3, the DNA is TGTGCCAGCAGTTATAGTCAAGAGACCCAGTACTTC.